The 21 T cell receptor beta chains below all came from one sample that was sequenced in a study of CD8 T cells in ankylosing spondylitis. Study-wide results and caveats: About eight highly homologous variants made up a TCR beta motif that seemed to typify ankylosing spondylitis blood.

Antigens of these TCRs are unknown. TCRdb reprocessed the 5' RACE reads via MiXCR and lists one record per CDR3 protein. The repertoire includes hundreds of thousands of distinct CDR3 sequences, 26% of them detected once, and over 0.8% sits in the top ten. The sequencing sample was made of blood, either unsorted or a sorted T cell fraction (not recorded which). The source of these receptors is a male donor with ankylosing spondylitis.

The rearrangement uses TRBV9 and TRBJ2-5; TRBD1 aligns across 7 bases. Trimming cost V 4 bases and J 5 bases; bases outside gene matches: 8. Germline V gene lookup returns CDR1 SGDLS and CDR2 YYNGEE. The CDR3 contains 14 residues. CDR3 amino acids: CASSPGQAGETQYF. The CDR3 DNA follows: TGTGCCAGCAGCCCAGGACAGGCCGGGGAGACCCAGTACTTC.

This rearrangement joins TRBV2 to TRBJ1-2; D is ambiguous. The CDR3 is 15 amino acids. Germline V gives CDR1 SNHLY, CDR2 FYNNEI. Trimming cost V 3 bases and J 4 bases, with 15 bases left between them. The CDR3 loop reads CASSERQTSSYGYTF. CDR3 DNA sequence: TGTGCCAGCAGTGAGAGGCAGACGAGCTCCTATGGCTACACCTTC.

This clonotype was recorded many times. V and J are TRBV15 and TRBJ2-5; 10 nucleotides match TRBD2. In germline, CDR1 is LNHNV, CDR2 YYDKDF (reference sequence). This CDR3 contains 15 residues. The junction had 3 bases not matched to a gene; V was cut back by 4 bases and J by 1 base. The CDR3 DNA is TGTGCCACCAGCAAGCGACTAGCGGGCCAAGAGACCCAGTACTTC. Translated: CATSKRLAGQETQYF.

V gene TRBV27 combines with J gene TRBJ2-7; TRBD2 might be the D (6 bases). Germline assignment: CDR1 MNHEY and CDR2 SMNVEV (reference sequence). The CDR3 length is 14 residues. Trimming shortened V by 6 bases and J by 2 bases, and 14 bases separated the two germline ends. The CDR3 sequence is CASSPEGGTYEQYV. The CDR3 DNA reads TGTGCCAGCAGCCCCGAAGGAGGGACCTACGAGCAGTACGTC.

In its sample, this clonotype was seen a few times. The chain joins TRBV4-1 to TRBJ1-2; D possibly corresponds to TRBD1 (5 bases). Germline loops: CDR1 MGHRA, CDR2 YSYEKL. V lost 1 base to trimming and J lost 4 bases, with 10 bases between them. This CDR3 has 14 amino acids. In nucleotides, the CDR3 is TGCGCCAGCAGCCAAGTAGCCAGGGCCTATGGCTACACCTTC. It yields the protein CASSQVARAYGYTF.

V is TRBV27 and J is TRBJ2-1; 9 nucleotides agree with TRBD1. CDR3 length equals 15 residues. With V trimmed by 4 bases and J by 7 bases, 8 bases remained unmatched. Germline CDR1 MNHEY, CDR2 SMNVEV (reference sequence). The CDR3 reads CASSSRPGTGNEQFF. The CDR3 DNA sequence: TGTGCCAGCAGTTCCCGCCCTGGGACAGGGAATGAGCAGTTCTTC.

The CDR3 loop is CASSPDQGQLGNQPQHF. For the CDR3, the DNA is TGTGCCAGCAGTCCGGACCAGGGGCAGTTAGGGAATCAGCCCCAGCATTTT. The gene calls are TRBV12-3 or TRBV12-4 and TRBJ1-5; a possible D gene is TRBD1 (6 bases). This CDR3 has 17 amino acids. V lost 5 bases and J 4 bases, leaving 21 bases between the germline ends.

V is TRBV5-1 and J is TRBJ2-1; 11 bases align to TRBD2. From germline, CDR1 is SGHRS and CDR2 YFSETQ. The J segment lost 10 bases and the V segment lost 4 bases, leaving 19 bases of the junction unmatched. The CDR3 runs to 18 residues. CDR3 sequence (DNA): TGCGCCAGCAGCACCTCCTGGGCTAGCGGGAGGCCACTTGGGGAGCAGTTCTTC. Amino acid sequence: CASSTSWASGRPLGEQFF.

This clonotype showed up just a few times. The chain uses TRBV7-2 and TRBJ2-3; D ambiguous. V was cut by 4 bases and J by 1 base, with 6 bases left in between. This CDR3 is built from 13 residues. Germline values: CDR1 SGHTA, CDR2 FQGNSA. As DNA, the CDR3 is TGTGCCAGCAGCTCCCGGGGCACAGATACGCAGTATTTT. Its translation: CASSSRGTDTQYF.

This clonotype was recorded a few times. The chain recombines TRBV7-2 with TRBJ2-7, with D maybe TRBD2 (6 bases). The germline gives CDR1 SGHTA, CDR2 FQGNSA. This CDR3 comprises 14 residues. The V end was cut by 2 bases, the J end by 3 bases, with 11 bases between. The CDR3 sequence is CASSLQRGIYEQYF. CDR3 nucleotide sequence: TGTGCCAGCAGCTTACAACGGGGGATCTACGAGCAGTACTTC.

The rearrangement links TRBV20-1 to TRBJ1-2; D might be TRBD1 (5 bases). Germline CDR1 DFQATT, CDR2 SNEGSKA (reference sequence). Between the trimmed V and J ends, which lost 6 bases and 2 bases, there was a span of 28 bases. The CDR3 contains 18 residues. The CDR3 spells CSADPRGQASLKNYGYTF. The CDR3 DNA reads TGCAGTGCCGACCCCCGGGGCCAAGCATCCCTTAAGAACTATGGCTACACCTTC.

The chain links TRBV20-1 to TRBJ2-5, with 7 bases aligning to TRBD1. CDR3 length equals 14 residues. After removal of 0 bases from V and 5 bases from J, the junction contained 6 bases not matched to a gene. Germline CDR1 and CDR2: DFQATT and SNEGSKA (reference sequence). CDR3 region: CSARDPTGWETQYF. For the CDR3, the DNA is TGCAGTGCTAGAGATCCGACAGGGTGGGAGACCCAGTACTTC.

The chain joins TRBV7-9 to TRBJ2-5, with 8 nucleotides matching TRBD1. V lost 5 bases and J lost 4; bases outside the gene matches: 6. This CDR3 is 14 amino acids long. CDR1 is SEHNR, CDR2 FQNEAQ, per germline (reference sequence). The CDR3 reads CASSRGQGRETQYF. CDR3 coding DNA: TGTGCCAGCAGCCGAGGACAGGGTAGAGAGACCCAGTACTTC.

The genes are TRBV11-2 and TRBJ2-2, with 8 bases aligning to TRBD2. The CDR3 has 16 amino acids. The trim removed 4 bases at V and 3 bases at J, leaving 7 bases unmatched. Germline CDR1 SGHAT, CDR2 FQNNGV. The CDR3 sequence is CASSSPGLVYTGELFF. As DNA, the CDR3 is TGTGCCAGCAGCTCGCCGGGACTAGTGTACACCGGGGAGCTGTTTTTT.

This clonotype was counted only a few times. CDR3 residues: CASSARQGWGEQYF. In DNA form, the CDR3 reads TGCGCCAGCAGCGCGCGACAGGGATGGGGCGAGCAGTACTTC. The V gene is TRBV5-1, the J gene TRBJ2-7; 7 bases are a match to TRBD1. V gave up 4 bases and J gave up 6 bases; unmatched junction bases: 10. This CDR3 has 14 residues. The germline V gene encodes CDR1 SGHRS and CDR2 YFSETQ.

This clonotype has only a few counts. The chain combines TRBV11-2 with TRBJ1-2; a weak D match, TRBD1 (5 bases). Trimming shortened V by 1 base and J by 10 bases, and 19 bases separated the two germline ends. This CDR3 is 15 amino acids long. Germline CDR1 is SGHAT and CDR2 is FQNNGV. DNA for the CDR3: TGTGCCAGCAGCTTAGCCGTGGGACCGCCCATGGACTACACCTTC. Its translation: CASSLAVGPPMDYTF. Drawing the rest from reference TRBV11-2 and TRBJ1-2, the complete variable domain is EAGVAQSPRYKIIEKRQSVAFWCNPISGHATLYWYQQILGQGPKLLIQFQNNGVVDDSQLPKDRFSAERLKGVDSTLKIQPAKLEDSAVYLCASSLAVGPPMDYTFGSGTRLTVV.

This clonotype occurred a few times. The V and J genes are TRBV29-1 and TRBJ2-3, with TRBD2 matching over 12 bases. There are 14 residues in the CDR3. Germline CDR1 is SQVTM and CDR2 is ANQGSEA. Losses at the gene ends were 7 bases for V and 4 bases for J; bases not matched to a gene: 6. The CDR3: CSATSGRWSDTQYF. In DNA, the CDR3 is TGCAGCGCCACTAGCGGGAGGTGGTCAGATACGCAGTATTTT.

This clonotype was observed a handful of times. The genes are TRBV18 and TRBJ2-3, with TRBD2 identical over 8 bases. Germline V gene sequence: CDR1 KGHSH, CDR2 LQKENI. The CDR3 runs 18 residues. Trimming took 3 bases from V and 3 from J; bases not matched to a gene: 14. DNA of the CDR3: TGTGCCAGCTCACCCCTAGGGACAAGCGCGGGAGGAACAGATACGCAGTATTTT. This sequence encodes CASSPLGTSAGGTDTQYF.

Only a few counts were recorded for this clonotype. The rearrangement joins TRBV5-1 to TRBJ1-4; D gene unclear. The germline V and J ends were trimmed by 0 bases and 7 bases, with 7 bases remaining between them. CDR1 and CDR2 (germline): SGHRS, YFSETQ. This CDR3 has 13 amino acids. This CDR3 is CASSLGRAEKLFF. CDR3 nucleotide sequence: TGCGCCAGCAGCTTGGGTCGAGCTGAAAAACTGTTTTTT.

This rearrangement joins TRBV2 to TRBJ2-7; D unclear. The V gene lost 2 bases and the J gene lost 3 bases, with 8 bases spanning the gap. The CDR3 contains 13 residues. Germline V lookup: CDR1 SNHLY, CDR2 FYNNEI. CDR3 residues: CASSESTYYEQYF. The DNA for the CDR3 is TGTGCCAGCAGTGAATCGACCTACTACGAGCAGTACTTC.

This CDR3 is CASTGQAIYNEQFF. CDR3 coding DNA: TGTGCCAGCACCGGACAGGCAATCTACAATGAGCAGTTCTTC. The chain joins TRBV7-2 to TRBJ2-1, with 7 bases identical to TRBD1. This CDR3 spans 14 amino acids. V was pared by 7 bases and J by 3 bases, with 6 bases of the junction left unmatched. Germline assignment: CDR1 SGHTA and CDR2 FQGNSA.